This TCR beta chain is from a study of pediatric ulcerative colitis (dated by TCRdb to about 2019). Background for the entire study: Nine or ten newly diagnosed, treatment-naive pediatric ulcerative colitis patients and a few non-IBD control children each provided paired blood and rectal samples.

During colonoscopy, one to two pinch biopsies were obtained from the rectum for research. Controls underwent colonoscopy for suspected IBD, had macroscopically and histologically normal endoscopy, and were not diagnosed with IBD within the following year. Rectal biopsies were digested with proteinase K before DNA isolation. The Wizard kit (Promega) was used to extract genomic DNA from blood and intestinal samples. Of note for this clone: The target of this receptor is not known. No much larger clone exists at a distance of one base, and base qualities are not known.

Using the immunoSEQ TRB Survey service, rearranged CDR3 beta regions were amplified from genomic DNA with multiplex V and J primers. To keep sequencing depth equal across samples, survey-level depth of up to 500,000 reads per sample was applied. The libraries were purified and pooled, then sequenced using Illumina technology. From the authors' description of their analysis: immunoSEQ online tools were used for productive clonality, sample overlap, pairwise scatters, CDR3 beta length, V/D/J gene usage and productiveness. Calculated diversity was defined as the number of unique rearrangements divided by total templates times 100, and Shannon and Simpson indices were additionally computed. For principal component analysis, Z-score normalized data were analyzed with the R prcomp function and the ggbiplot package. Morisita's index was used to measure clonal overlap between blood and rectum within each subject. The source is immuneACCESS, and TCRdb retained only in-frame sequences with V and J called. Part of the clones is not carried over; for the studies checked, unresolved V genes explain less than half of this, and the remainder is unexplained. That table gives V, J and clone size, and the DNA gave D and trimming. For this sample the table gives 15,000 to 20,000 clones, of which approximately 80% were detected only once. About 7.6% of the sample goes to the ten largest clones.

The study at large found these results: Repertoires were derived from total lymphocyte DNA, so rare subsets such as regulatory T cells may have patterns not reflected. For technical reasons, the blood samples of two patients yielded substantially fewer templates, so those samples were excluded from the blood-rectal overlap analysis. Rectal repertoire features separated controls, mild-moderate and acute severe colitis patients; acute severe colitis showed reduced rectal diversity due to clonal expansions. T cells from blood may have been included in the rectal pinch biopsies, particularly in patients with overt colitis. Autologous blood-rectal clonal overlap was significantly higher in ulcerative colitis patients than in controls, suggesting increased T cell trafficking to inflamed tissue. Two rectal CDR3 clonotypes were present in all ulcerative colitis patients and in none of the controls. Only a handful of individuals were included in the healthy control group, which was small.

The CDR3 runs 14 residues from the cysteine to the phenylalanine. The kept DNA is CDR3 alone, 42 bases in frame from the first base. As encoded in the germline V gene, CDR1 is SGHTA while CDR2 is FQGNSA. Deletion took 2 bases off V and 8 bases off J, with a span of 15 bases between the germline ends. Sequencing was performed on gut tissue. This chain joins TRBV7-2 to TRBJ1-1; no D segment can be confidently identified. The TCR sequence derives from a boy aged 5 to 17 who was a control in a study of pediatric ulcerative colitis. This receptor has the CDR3 CASSLRSAGTEAFF. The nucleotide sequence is TGTGCCAGCAGCTTAAGATCAGCCGGAACAGAAGCTTTCTTT.